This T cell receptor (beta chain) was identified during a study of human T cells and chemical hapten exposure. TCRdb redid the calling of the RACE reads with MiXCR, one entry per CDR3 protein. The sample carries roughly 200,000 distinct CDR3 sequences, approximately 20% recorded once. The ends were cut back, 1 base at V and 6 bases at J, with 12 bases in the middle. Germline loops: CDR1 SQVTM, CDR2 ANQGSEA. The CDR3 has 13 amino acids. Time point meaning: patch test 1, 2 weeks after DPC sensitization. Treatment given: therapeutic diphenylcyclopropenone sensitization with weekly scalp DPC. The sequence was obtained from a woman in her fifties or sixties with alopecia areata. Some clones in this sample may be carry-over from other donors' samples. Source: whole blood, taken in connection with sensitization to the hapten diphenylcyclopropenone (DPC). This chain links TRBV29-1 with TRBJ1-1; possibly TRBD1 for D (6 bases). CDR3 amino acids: CSVEVGGSSEAFF. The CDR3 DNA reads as TGCAGCGTTGAAGTGGGGGGCTCCTCTGAAGCTTTCTTT.